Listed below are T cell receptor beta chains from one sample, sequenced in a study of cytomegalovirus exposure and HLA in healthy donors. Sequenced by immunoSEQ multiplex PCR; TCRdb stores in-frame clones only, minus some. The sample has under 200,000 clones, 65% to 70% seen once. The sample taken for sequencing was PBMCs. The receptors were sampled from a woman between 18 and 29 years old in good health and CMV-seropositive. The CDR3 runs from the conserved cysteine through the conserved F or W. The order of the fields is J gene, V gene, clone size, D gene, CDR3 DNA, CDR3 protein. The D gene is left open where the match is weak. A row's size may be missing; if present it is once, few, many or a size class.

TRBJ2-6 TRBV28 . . TGTGCCAGCAGTTACAGGGTAGGGTCCAACTCTGGGGCCAACGTCCTGACTTTC CASSYRVGSNSGANVLTF
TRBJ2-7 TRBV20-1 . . TGCAGTGTTCCTACTACGAGGCAGTACTTC CSVPTTRQYF
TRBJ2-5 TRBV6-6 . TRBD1 TGTGCCAGCAACCCGACAGGGGACGGGACCCAGTACTTC CASNPTGDGTQYF
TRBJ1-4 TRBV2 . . TGTGCCAGCAGTGATGGGGGGTCCGCAAAACTGTTTTTT CASSDGGSAKLFF
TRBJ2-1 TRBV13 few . TGTGCCAGCAGTTGGTCGGATGAGCAGTTCTTC CASSWSDEQFF
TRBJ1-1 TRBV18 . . TGTGCCAGTAACCATGGGGGCGGGAACACTGAAGCTTTCTTT CASNHGGGNTEAFF
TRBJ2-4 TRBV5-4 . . TGTGCCAGCAGCTTGGACTCCATGGACATTCAGTACTTC CASSLDSMDIQYF
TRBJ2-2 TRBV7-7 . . TGTGCTAGCAGCCGCGCTGGAGGGGGCGGAACCGGGGAGCTGTTTTTT CASSRAGGGGTGELFF
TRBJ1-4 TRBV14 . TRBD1 TGTGCCAGCAGCCGCAGGGACAGGGGCAATGAAAAACTGTTTTTT CASSRRDRGNEKLFF
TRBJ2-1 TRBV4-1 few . TGCGCCAGCAGCCAAGAGCCTATTAATGAGCAGTTCTTC CASSQEPINEQFF
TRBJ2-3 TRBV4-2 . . TGTGCCAGCAGCCAAGAACATACCGGGTCCCCAGATACGCAGTATTTT CASSQEHTGSPDTQYF
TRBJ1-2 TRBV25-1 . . TGTGCCAGCTCCAGGTTCCCCCTATATGGCTACACCTTC CASSRFPLYGYTF
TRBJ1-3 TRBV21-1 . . TGTGCCAGCCCCTCCTCGGGACAGGATCGAGGAAACACCATATATTTT CASPSSGQDRGNTIYF
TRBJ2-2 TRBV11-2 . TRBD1 TGTGCCAGCAGCTTAGCGGGACAGGGAGGGACCGGGGAGCTGTTTTTT CASSLAGQGGTGELFF
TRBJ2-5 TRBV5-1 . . TGCGCCAGCAGCGATACAGGTCCTCAAGAGACCCAGTACTTC CASSDTGPQETQYF
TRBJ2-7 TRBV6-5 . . TGTGCCAGCAGTTACTCGAGTCGATCCTACTTC CASSYSSRSYF
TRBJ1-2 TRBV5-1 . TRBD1 TGCGCCAGCAGCTTGGTCCCGGGACAGGGCTTCACCTACACCTTC CASSLVPGQGFTYTF
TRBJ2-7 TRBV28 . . TGTGCCAGCAGTTTGGAGCTTCCTAGCTACGAGCAGTACTTC CASSLELPSYEQYF
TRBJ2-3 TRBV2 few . TGTGCCAGCAGTGAAAGGACAGAAGTCACAGATACGCAGTATTTT CASSERTEVTDTQYF
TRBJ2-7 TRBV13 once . TGTGCCAGCAGCTTAGGCCCGGGGGGACAGGAACTACTCTACGAGCAGTACTTC CASSLGPGGQELLYEQYF
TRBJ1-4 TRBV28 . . TGTGCCAGCAGTGTGTTTAGCGGGGATACATTAAAACTGTTTTTT CASSVFSGDTLKLFF
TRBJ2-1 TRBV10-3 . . TGTGCCATCAGTGAAGCGGCGGCCTCCTACAATGAGCAGTTCTTC CAISEAAASYNEQFF
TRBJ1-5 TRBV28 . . TGTGCCAGTCAGGGGTTTATTGGGCCCCAGCATTTT CASQGFIGPQHF
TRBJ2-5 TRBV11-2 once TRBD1 TGTGCCAGCAGCCGTACTTCGACAGGGCCACAAGAGACCCAGTACTTC CASSRTSTGPQETQYF
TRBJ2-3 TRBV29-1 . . TGCAGCGTCATGACAGGTTCTACCACAGATACGCAGTATTTT CSVMTGSTTDTQYF
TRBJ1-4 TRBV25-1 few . TGTGCCAGCAGTGACCCGGGAATTGAAAAACTGTTTTTT CASSDPGIEKLFF
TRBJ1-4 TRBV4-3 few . TGCGCCAGCAGCCAGGGTCAGGCAGGGGCGACTAATGAAAAACTGTTTTTT CASSQGQAGATNEKLFF
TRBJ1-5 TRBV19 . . TGTGCCAGTAGTAAAGGTTCGGGTGTTCGGCCCCAGCATTTT CASSKGSGVRPQHF
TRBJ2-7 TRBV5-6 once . TGTGCCAGCAGCTTTAGGGGGACACACCCCTACGAGCAGTACTTC CASSFRGTHPYEQYF
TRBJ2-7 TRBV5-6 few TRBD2 TGTGCCAGCAGCTCCACCGAACTAGCGGGGGGGCTAGAGCAGTACTTC CASSSTELAGGLEQYF
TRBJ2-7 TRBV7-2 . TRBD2 TGTGCCAGCAGCTCGGGGACTAGCGACGAGCAGTACTTC CASSSGTSDEQYF
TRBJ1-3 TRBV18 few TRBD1 TGTGCCAGCTCGTCGGGACAGATCTCTGGAAACACCATATATTTT CASSSGQISGNTIYF
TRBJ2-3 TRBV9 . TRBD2 TGTGCCAGCAGCGTCTCTAGCGGCCTCACAGATACGCAGTATTTT CASSVSSGLTDTQYF
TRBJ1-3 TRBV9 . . TGTGCCAGCAGCGCAGACAGTTACACCATATATTTT CASSADSYTIYF
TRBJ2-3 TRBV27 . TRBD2 TGTGCCAGCAGTTTATCTCTCGAAGCGGGACCTAGCACAGATACGCAGTATTTT CASSLSLEAGPSTDTQYF
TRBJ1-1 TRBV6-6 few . TGTGCCAGCAGTTGGGCCACAGGGGAAGCTTTCTTT CASSWATGEAFF
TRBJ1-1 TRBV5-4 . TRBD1 TGTGCCAGCAGCTTAGGTCAGGGGGGAGCTTTCTTT CASSLGQGGAFF
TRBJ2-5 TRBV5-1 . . TGCGCCAGCAGCTTGGGCAGGGTTGGCCAAGAGACCCAGTACTTC CASSLGRVGQETQYF
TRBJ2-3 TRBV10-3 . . TGTGCCATCAGTGACCTTCGAGTGGATACGCAGTATTTT CAISDLRVDTQYF
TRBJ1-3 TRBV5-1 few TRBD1 TGCGCCAGCAGAACCGTCCCCGGGACAGGGAACATTTATGCTGGAAACACCATATATTTT CASRTVPGTGNIYAGNTIYF
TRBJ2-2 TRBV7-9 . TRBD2 TGTGCCAGCAGCTTTAGAAGCGGGACGAACACCGGGGAGCTGTTTTTT CASSFRSGTNTGELFF
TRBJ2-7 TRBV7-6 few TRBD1 TGTGCCAGCAGCTCACTGAGGGGGCGGCATTACGAGCAGTACTTC CASSSLRGRHYEQYF
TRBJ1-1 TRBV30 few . TGTGCCTGGAAAAGACAGGTAGTAAACACTGAAGCTTTCTTT CAWKRQVVNTEAFF
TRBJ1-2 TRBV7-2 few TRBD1 TGTGCCAGCAGCTCCGCAGACAGGGCGGGTGGCTACACCTTC CASSSADRAGGYTF
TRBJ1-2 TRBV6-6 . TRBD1 TGTGCCAGCATCGACAGGGGGAAGAAGTATGGCTACACCTTC CASIDRGKKYGYTF
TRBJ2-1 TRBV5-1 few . TGCGCCAGCAGCTTGGAATCGGCGGCCTACCTATTCTTC CASSLESAAYLFF